This is a list of T cell receptor beta chains from one sample in a study of regulatory T cells in long-lasting Graves disease. TCRdb itself ran the multiplex PCR reads through MiXCR, one entry per CDR3 protein. The repertoire holds under 700,000 distinct CDR3 sequences, with 15% to 20% as singletons. This same sample was also taken into another study, of T cells in Graves' hyperthyroidism and ophthalmopathy.

Sample: peripheral blood mononuclear cells (PBMCs), taken at new diagnosis, from a patient treated with antithyroid drugs. The receptors shown here come from a woman aged 35-65 years with Graves disease. Each CDR3 is given with its conserved first and last residue. The order of the fields is D gene, clone size, J gene, V gene, CDR3 protein, CDR3 DNA. A D gene is named only where the DNA matches it firmly. Clone size is stated in some rows and not others, as once, few, many or a class when expanded.

d_gene: .
abundance: many
j_gene: TRBJ1-2
v_gene: TRBV5-1
CDR3aa: CASSLRGHNYGYTF
CDR3nt: TGCGCCAGCAGCTTGAGGGGACACAACTATGGCTACACCTTC

d_gene: .
abundance: many
j_gene: TRBJ1-5
v_gene: TRBV20-1
CDR3aa: CSASGRASSNQPQHF
CDR3nt: TGCAGTGCTAGTGGCAGGGCCAGTAGCAATCAGCCCCAGCATTTT

d_gene: .
abundance: .
j_gene: TRBJ2-3
v_gene: TRBV5-1
CDR3aa: CASSLDGLNTQYF
CDR3nt: TGCGCCAGCAGCTTAGACGGGTTGAATACGCAGTATTTT

d_gene: TRBD2
abundance: few
j_gene: TRBJ2-1
v_gene: TRBV18
CDR3aa: CASSAGVLEQFF
CDR3nt: TGTGCCAGCTCGGCGGGGGTCCTTGAGCAGTTCTTC

d_gene: .
abundance: once
j_gene: TRBJ1-5
v_gene: TRBV15
CDR3aa: CATSGTRGNQPQHF
CDR3nt: TGTGCCACCAGCGGGACAAGAGGCAATCAGCCCCAGCATTTT

d_gene: .
abundance: many
j_gene: TRBJ2-4
v_gene: TRBV5-1
CDR3aa: CASSLAVGSGNIQYF
CDR3nt: TGCGCCAGCAGCTTGGCGGTAGGCTCTGGGAACATTCAGTACTTC

d_gene: .
abundance: many
j_gene: TRBJ1-1
v_gene: TRBV3-1
CDR3aa: CASTLNRENTEAFF
CDR3nt: TGTGCCAGCACCCTCAACAGGGAGAACACTGAAGCTTTCTTT

d_gene: TRBD1
abundance: many
j_gene: TRBJ1-6
v_gene: TRBV3-1
CDR3aa: CASSPGTGSSYNSPLHF
CDR3nt: TGTGCCAGCAGCCCCGGGACAGGGAGCTCCTATAATTCACCCCTCCACTTT

d_gene: .
abundance: many
j_gene: TRBJ1-2
v_gene: TRBV3-1
CDR3aa: CASTTRGGNYGYTF
CDR3nt: TGTGCCAGCACCACCCGGGGGGGGAACTATGGCTACACCTTC

d_gene: .
abundance: .
j_gene: TRBJ2-2
v_gene: TRBV20-1
CDR3aa: CSARDAGELFF
CDR3nt: TGCAGTGCTAGAGATGCCGGGGAGCTGTTTTTT

d_gene: .
abundance: few
j_gene: TRBJ2-7
v_gene: TRBV10-3
CDR3aa: CAISERPAPRDEQYF
CDR3nt: TGTGCCATCAGTGAGCGACCGGCCCCTAGGGACGAGCAGTACTTC

d_gene: TRBD1
abundance: few
j_gene: TRBJ2-4
v_gene: TRBV11-2
CDR3aa: CASSPTGRDKNIQYF
CDR3nt: TGTGCCAGCAGCCCGACAGGGAGAGACAAAAACATTCAGTACTTC

d_gene: .
abundance: many
j_gene: TRBJ2-1
v_gene: TRBV12-3/TRBV12-4
CDR3aa: CASTTIRGGDEQFF
CDR3nt: TGTGCCAGCACCACCATTCGGGGCGGGGATGAGCAGTTCTTC

d_gene: .
abundance: many
j_gene: TRBJ2-7
v_gene: TRBV11-2
CDR3aa: CASSIGGVGGAGDEQYF
CDR3nt: TGTGCCAGCAGCATAGGAGGGGTAGGGGGCGCGGGGGACGAGCAGTACTTC

d_gene: .
abundance: many
j_gene: TRBJ2-1
v_gene: TRBV13
CDR3aa: CASTLRPQGYNEQFF
CDR3nt: TGTGCCAGCACCCTACGGCCCCAGGGTTACAATGAGCAGTTCTTC

d_gene: .
abundance: once
j_gene: TRBJ1-2
v_gene: TRBV3-1
CDR3aa: CASSQTGLGGYTF
CDR3nt: TGTGCCAGCAGCCAAACAGGTTTGGGCGGCTACACCTTC

d_gene: .
abundance: many
j_gene: TRBJ1-1
v_gene: TRBV28
CDR3aa: CASHNLWLEAFF
CDR3nt: TGTGCCAGCCACAATTTATGGCTTGAAGCTTTCTTT

d_gene: .
abundance: .
j_gene: TRBJ1-2
v_gene: TRBV6-2/TRBV6-3
CDR3aa: CASGGTARGYTF
CDR3nt: TGTGCCAGCGGCGGGACCGCGCGGGGCTACACCTTC

d_gene: TRBD1
abundance: many
j_gene: TRBJ2-3
v_gene: TRBV7-6
CDR3aa: CASSYNRGRDTQYF
CDR3nt: TGTGCCAGCAGCTACAACAGGGGAAGAGATACGCAGTATTTT

d_gene: TRBD1
abundance: .
j_gene: TRBJ2-4
v_gene: TRBV29-1
CDR3aa: CSVDPSDRGVNIQYF
CDR3nt: TGCAGCGTTGACCCTTCTGACAGGGGGGTAAACATTCAGTACTTC

d_gene: .
abundance: many
j_gene: TRBJ1-1
v_gene: TRBV30
CDR3aa: CAWSVQVNTEAFF
CDR3nt: TGTGCCTGGAGTGTACAGGTGAACACTGAAGCTTTCTTT

d_gene: .
abundance: many
j_gene: TRBJ1-3
v_gene: TRBV11-2
CDR3aa: CASSLVAISSGNTIYF
CDR3nt: TGTGCCAGCAGCTTAGTGGCGATAAGCTCTGGAAACACCATATATTTT

d_gene: .
abundance: many
j_gene: TRBJ2-1
v_gene: TRBV11-3
CDR3aa: CASGPGPHADEQFF
CDR3nt: TGTGCCAGCGGCCCGGGACCGCATGCCGATGAGCAGTTCTTC

d_gene: .
abundance: .
j_gene: TRBJ1-3
v_gene: TRBV18
CDR3aa: CASSPGDTIYF
CDR3nt: TGTGCCAGCTCACCTGGGGACACCATATATTTT

d_gene: TRBD1
abundance: many
j_gene: TRBJ1-1
v_gene: TRBV5-4
CDR3aa: CASSLARQGWNTEAFF
CDR3nt: TGTGCCAGCAGCTTGGCACGACAGGGTTGGAACACTGAAGCTTTCTTT

d_gene: .
abundance: many
j_gene: TRBJ2-7
v_gene: TRBV3-1
CDR3aa: CASSPTSYEQYF
CDR3nt: TGTGCCAGCAGCCCTACTAGCTACGAGCAGTACTTC

d_gene: .
abundance: .
j_gene: TRBJ2-5
v_gene: TRBV20-1
CDR3aa: CSARWDGQETQYF
CDR3nt: TGCAGTGCTAGATGGGACGGGCAAGAGACCCAGTACTTC

d_gene: .
abundance: many
j_gene: TRBJ2-3
v_gene: TRBV10-3
CDR3aa: CAISETGNTDTQYF
CDR3nt: TGTGCCATCAGTGAGACAGGGAACACAGATACGCAGTATTTT

d_gene: .
abundance: many
j_gene: TRBJ1-1
v_gene: TRBV29-1
CDR3aa: CSVGGGRVSEAFF
CDR3nt: TGCAGCGTTGGAGGCGGCAGGGTATCTGAAGCTTTCTTT

d_gene: TRBD2
abundance: many
j_gene: TRBJ2-5
v_gene: TRBV7-2
CDR3aa: CASSLDGGGGKTQYF
CDR3nt: TGTGCCAGCAGTCTCGATGGCGGGGGTGGGAAGACCCAGTACTTC

d_gene: TRBD1
abundance: many
j_gene: TRBJ2-2
v_gene: TRBV12-3/TRBV12-4
CDR3aa: CASSLVRGLNTGELFF
CDR3nt: TGTGCCAGCAGTTTAGTCAGGGGGCTAAACACCGGGGAGCTGTTTTTT

d_gene: .
abundance: many
j_gene: TRBJ2-1
v_gene: TRBV12-3/TRBV12-4
CDR3aa: CASSPDRKQFF
CDR3nt: TGTGCCAGCAGTCCGGATCGGAAGCAGTTCTTC

d_gene: TRBD1
abundance: many
j_gene: TRBJ2-7
v_gene: TRBV11-1
CDR3aa: CASSRTGDYEQYF
CDR3nt: TGTGCCAGCAGCCGGACAGGGGACTACGAGCAGTACTTC

d_gene: TRBD1
abundance: .
j_gene: TRBJ2-6
v_gene: TRBV6-1
CDR3aa: CASRQGYGANVLTF
CDR3nt: TGTGCCAGCAGACAGGGGTATGGGGCCAACGTCCTGACTTTC

d_gene: .
abundance: many
j_gene: TRBJ1-1
v_gene: TRBV20-1
CDR3aa: CSAREHANTEAFF
CDR3nt: TGCAGTGCTAGAGAACACGCGAACACTGAAGCTTTCTTT

d_gene: .
abundance: many
j_gene: TRBJ1-2
v_gene: TRBV11-2
CDR3aa: CASSLGLEGYGYTF
CDR3nt: TGTGCCAGCAGCTTAGGTTTAGAGGGGTATGGCTACACCTTC

d_gene: .
abundance: .
j_gene: TRBJ2-1
v_gene: TRBV6-1
CDR3aa: CASSLTGRYNEQFF
CDR3nt: TGTGCCAGCAGCCTTACGGGCAGGTACAATGAGCAGTTCTTC

d_gene: TRBD1
abundance: .
j_gene: TRBJ2-2
v_gene: TRBV6-2/TRBV6-3
CDR3aa: CASSEWDRDTTGELFF
CDR3nt: TGTGCCAGCAGTGAATGGGACAGGGATACGACCGGGGAGCTGTTTTTT

d_gene: TRBD1
abundance: many
j_gene: TRBJ1-5
v_gene: TRBV12-3/TRBV12-4
CDR3aa: CASSLAPGQSQPQHF
CDR3nt: TGTGCCAGCAGTTTAGCGCCGGGACAGAGTCAGCCCCAGCATTTT

d_gene: .
abundance: many
j_gene: TRBJ1-1
v_gene: TRBV28
CDR3aa: CASSEQRAFF
CDR3nt: TGTGCCAGCTCGGAACAGAGAGCTTTCTTT